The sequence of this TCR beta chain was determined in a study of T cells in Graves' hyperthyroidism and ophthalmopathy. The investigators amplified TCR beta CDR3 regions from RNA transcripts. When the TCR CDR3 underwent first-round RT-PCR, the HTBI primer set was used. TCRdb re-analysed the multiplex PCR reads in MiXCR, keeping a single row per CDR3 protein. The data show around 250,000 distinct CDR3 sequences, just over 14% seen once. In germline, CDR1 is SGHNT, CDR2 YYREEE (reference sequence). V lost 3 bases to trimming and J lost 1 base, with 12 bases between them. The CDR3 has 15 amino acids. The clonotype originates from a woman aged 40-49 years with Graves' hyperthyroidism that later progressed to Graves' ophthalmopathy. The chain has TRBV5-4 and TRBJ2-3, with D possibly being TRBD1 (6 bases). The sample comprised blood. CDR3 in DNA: TGTGCCAGCAGCTCGGAGTGGGGGCGCACAGATACGCAGTATTTT. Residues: CASSSEWGRTDTQYF. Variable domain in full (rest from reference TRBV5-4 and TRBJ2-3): ETGVTQSPTHLIKTRGQQVTLRCSSQSGHNTVSWYQQALGQGPQFIFQYYREEENGRGNFPPRFSGLQFPNYSSELNVNALELDDSALYLCASSSEWGRTDTQYFGPGTRLTVL.